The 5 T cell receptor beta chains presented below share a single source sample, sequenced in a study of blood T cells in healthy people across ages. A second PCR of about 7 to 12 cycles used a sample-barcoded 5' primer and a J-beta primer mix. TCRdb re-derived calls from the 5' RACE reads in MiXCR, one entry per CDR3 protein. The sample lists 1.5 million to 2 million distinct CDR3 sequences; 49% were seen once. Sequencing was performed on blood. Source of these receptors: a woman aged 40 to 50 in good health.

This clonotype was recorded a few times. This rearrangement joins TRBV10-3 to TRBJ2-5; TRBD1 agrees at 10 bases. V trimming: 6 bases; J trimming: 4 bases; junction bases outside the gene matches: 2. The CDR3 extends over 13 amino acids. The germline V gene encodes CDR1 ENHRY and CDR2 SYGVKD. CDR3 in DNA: TGTGCCATCAGCTGGACAGGGGGAGAGACCCAGTACTTC. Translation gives CAISWTGGETQYF.

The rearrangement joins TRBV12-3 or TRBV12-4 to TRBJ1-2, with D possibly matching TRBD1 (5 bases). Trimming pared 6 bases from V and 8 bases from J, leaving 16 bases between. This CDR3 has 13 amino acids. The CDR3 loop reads CASRTAGIGGYTF. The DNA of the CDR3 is TGTGCCAGCAGGACCGCAGGGATCGGGGGCTACACCTTC.

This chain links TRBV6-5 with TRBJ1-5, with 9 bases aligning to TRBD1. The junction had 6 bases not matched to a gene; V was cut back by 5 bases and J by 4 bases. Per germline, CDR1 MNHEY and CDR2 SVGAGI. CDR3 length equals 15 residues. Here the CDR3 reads CASSIGQGLNQPQHF. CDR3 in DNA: TGTGCCAGCAGTATTGGACAGGGGCTTAATCAGCCCCAGCATTTT.

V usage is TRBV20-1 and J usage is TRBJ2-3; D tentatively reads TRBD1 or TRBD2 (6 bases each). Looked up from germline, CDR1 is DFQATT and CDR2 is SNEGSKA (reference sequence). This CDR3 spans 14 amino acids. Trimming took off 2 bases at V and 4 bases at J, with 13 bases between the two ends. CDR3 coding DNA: TGCAGTGCTAGAAACCCTAGGGGGGCAGATACGCAGTATTTT. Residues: CSARNPRGADTQYF.

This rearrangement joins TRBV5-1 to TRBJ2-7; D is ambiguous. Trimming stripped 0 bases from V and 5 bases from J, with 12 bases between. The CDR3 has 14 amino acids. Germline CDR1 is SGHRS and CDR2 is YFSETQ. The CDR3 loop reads CASSLARIVDEQYF. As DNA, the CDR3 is TGCGCCAGCAGCTTGGCCCGGATCGTGGACGAGCAGTACTTC.